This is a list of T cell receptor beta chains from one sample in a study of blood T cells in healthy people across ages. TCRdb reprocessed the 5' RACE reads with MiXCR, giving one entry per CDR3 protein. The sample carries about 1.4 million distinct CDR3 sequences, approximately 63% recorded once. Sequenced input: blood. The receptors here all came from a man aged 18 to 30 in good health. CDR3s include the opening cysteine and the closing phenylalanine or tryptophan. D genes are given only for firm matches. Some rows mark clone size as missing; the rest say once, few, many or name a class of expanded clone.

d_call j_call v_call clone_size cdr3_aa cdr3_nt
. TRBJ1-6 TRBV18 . CASSPPGTKESPLHF TGTGCCAGCTCACCACCCGGGACAAAGGAGTCACCCCTCCACTTT
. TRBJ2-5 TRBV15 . CATSRDTGAGETQYF TGTGCCACCAGCAGAGATACGGGAGCAGGAGAGACCCAGTACTTC
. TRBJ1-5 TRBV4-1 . CASSQDQAQPQHF TGCGCCAGCAGCCAAGATCAGGCCCAGCCCCAGCATTTT
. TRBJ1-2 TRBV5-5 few CASSRDGPNYGYTF TGTGCCAGCAGCCGCGACGGACCGAACTATGGCTACACCTTC
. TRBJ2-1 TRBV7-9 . CASSLQELRDKFF TGTGCCAGCAGCTTACAAGAGTTGAGGGATAAGTTCTTC
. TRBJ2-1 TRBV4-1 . CASSQAQAEYNEQFF TGCGCCAGCAGCCAAGCCCAAGCGGAATACAATGAGCAGTTCTTC
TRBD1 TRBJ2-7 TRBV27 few CASSLSGQIYEQYF TGTGCCAGCAGTTTATCGGGACAGATCTACGAGCAGTACTTC
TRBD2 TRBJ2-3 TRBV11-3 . CASSLWGQGAGSSTDTQYF TGTGCCAGCAGCTTATGGGGTCAAGGAGCGGGGTCGAGCACAGATACGCAGTATTTT
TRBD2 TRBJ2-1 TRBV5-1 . CASSLEGTSVNEQFF TGCGCCAGCAGCTTGGAAGGGACTAGCGTCAATGAGCAGTTCTTC
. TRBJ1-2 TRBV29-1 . CSVETVGYGYTF TGCAGCGTTGAGACAGTGGGCTATGGCTACACCTTC
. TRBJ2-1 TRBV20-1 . CSAISENEFF TGCAGTGCTATATCGGAGAATGAGTTCTTC
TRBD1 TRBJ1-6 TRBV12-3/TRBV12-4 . CASTVDRAKGSPLHF TGTGCCAGCACCGTAGACAGGGCGAAAGGTTCACCCCTCCACTTT
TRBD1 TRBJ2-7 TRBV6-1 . CASSEAWDSAYEQYF TGTGCCAGCAGTGAAGCGTGGGACAGTGCCTACGAGCAGTACTTC
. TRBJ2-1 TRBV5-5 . CASSYVLIVGENEQFF TGTGCCAGCAGCTACGTCCTCATAGTTGGGGAGAATGAGCAGTTCTTC
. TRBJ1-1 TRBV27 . CASSKMSQGAEAFF TGTGCCAGCAGTAAGATGTCACAGGGAGCTGAAGCTTTCTTT
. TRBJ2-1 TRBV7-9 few CASGGPNNEQFF TGTGCCAGTGGGGGGCCCAACAATGAGCAGTTCTTC
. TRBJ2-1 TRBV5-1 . CASSLVASGPYNEQFF TGCGCCAGCAGCCTGGTAGCGAGCGGACCCTACAATGAGCAGTTCTTC
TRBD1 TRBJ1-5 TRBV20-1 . CSAIETTGQFKPQHF TGCAGTGCTATAGAGACTACGGGACAGTTCAAGCCCCAGCATTTT
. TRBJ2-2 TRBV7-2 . CASSLSGVQTGELFF TGTGCCAGCAGTTTATCAGGGGTCCAGACCGGGGAGCTGTTTTTT